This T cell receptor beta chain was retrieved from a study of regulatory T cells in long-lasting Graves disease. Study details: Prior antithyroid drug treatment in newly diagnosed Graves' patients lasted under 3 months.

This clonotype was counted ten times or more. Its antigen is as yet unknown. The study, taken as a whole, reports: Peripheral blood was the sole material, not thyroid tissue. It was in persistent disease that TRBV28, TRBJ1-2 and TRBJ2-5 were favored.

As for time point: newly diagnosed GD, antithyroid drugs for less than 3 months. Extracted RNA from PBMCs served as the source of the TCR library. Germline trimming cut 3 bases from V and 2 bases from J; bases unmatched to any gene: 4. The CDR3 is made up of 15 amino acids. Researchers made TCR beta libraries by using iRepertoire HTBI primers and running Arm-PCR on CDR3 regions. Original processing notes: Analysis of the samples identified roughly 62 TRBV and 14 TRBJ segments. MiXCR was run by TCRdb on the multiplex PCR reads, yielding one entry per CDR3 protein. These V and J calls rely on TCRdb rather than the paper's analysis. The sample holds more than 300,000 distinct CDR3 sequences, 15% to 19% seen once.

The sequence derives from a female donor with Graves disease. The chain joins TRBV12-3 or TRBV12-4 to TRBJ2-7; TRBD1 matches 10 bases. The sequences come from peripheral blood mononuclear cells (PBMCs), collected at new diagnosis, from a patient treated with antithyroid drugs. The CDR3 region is CASSFWGQGTYEQYF. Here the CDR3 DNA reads TGTGCCAGCAGTTTTTGGGGACAGGGGACCTACGAGCAGTACTTC.